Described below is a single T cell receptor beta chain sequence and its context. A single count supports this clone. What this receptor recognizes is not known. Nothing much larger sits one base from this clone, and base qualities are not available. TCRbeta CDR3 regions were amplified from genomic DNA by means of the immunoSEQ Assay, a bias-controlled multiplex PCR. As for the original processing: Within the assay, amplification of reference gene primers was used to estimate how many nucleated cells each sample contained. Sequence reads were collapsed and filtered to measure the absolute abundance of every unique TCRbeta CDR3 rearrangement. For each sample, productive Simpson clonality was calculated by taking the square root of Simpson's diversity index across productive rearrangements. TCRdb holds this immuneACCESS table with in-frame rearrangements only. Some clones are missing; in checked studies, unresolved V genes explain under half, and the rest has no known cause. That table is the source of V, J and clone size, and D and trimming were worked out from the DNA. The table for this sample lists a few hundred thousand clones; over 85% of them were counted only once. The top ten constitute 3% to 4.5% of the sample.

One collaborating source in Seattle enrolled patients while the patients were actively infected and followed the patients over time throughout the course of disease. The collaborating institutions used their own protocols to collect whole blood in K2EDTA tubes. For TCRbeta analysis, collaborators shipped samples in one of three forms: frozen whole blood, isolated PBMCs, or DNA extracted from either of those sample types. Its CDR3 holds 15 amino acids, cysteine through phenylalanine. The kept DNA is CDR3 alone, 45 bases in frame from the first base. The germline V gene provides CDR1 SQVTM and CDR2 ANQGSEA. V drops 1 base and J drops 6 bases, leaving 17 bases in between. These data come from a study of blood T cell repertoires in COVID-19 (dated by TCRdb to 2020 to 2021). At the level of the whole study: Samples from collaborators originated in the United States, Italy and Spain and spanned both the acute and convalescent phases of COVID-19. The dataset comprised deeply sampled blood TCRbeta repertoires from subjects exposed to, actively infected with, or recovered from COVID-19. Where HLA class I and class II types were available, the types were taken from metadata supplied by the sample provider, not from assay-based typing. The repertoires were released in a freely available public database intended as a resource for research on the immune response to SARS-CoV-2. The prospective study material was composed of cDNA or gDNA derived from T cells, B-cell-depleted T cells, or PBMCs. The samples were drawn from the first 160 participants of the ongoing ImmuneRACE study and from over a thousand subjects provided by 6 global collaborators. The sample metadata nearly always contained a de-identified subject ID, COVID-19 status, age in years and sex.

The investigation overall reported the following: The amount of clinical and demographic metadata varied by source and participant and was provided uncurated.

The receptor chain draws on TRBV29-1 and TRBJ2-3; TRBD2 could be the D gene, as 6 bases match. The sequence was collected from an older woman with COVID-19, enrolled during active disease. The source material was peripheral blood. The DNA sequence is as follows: TGCAGCGTTGAAGTGGCAGGGCGGGGTCTGGATACGCAGTATTTT. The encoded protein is CSVEVAGRGLDTQYF.